One T cell receptor (beta chain) is described in this entry. Its antigen is unidentified. These data come from a study of T cell responses to AZD1222 COVID-19 vaccine. Trimming took 2 bases from V and 4 from J; bases not matched to a gene: 6. Germline V gene data show CDR1 as LGHDT and CDR2 as YNNKEL (reference sequence). The CDR3 length is 15 residues. Findings and limits, study-wide: Spike-specific TCR breadth and depth grew following two AZD1222 doses. Per reports, nearly half of all spike-specific TCRs target regions that are unmutated in variants.

Data came from immunoSEQ multiplex PCR; TCRdb stores just in-frame clones and leaves some out. The sample has some 150,000 clones, around 90% seen once. J is TRBJ1-2 and V is TRBV3-1 (or the pseudogene TRBV3-2), with 8 positions matching TRBD1. Sequencing was performed on peripheral blood, taken 28 days after the second AZD1222 dose. The origin of this receptor is an adult who received the AZD1222 COVID-19 vaccine. CDR3 loop: CASSQNPGQAYGYTF. In DNA form, the CDR3 reads TGTGCCAGCAGCCAAAATCCGGGACAGGCCTATGGCTACACCTTC.